A single sample gave rise to the 24 T cell receptor beta chains below, sequenced in a study of T cells in Graves' hyperthyroidism and ophthalmopathy. RNA transcripts were the template for amplifying TCR beta CDR3 regions. The study used the HTBI primer set for a first-round RT-PCR of the TCR CDR3. Each CDR3 protein gets one entry after TCRdb re-called the multiplex PCR reads with MiXCR. Of about 700,000 distinct CDR3 sequences in the sample, over 40% were seen once. Material: peripheral blood or thyroid tissue (not recorded which). Source of these receptors: an adult man with Graves' disease, either hyperthyroidism or ophthalmopathy (not recorded which).

The V call is TRBV5-1, the J call TRBJ1-4; 7 nucleotides match TRBD1. J gave up 8 bases and V 4 bases, and 14 bases lay outside the gene matches. The CDR3 runs 16 residues. The V gene's germline CDR1 is SGHRS and CDR2 YFSETQ. The CDR3 nucleotides read TGCGCCAGCAGCCCTGGCGTTGGCAGGGGGAAAGAAAAACTGTTTTTT. Its protein is CASSPGVGRGKEKLFF.

V usage is TRBV5-1 and J usage is TRBJ1-2; TRBD1 matches at 8 bases. The junction had 12 bases not matched to a gene; V was cut back by 1 base and J by 4 bases. Germline V gene lookup returns CDR1 SGHRS and CDR2 YFSETQ. CDR3 size: 17 residues. CDR3 DNA: TGCGCCAGCAGCTTGAACCAGGGGGCGCTTGGCTCCTATGGCTACACCTTC. As protein: CASSLNQGALGSYGYTF.

In its sample, this clonotype was seen a few times. For the CDR3, the DNA is TGTGCCAGCAGCCAGGGAGGGACAGCTGTCTCCTACGAGCAGTACTTC. This translates into CASSQGGTAVSYEQYF. V gene TRBV4-2 combines with J gene TRBJ2-7, with D possibly being TRBD1 or TRBD2 (7 bases each). V was pared by 3 bases and J by 0 bases, with 15 bases between. This CDR3 is 16 amino acids long. Germline V CDR1 and CDR2: LGHNA, YNFKEQ.

The V and J genes are TRBV29-1 and TRBJ1-3; D may be TRBD1 (6 bases). Trimming took off 4 bases at V and 6 bases at J, with 19 bases between the two ends. The CDR3 extends over 15 amino acids. Germline CDR1 SQVTM, CDR2 ANQGSEA. This CDR3 is CSVGFLGRGANTIYF. In DNA, the CDR3 is TGCAGCGTTGGCTTCTTGGGCAGGGGCGCAAACACCATATATTTT.

About this clonotype: Compared with germline, one end of the junction differs, possibly owing to a read error. V and J are TRBV20-1 and TRBJ1-5, with a possible D match to TRBD1 (5 bases). This CDR3 has 15 amino acids. CDR1 DFQATT and CDR2 SNEGSKA come from the germline V gene (reference sequence). CDR3 protein: CGAREVGGRNQPQHF. CDR3 sequence (DNA): TGCGGTGCTAGAGAGGTGGGGGGGAGAAATCAGCCCCAGCATTTT.

This clonotype was detected only a few times. V and J are TRBV6-6 and TRBJ1-2; D perhaps matches TRBD1 (5 bases). V lost 6 bases, J lost 4 bases, and 18 bases lay in between. CDR3 size: 15 residues. Germline V CDR1 and CDR2: MNHNY, SVGAGI (reference sequence). The CDR3 DNA reads TGTGCCAGCAGCCACAGGTGGGGGTTAGGCTATGGCTACACCTTC. This sequence encodes CASSHRWGLGYGYTF.

This clonotype has a count of ten or more. V and J are TRBV24-1 and TRBJ2-5, with TRBD2 matching 10 bases. The germline gives CDR1 KGHDR, CDR2 SFDVKD. This CDR3 region has 14 residues. V shed 7 bases and J 7 bases; nucleotides not matched to a gene: 8. The CDR3 nucleotides read TGTGCCACCAGCCCAGCGGGAGGGCGTGGGACCCAGTACTTC. It codes for CATSPAGGRGTQYF.

This clonotype has only a few counts. The J gene is TRBJ1-5, the V gene TRBV7-2; D is possibly TRBD1 (5 bases). Trimming removed 2 bases at V and 3 bases at J, with 17 bases between. This CDR3 is 17 amino acids long. In germline, CDR1 is SGHTA, CDR2 FQGNSA. DNA of the CDR3: TGTGCCAGCAGCTTAATGGGGGGGTTGTACAACAATCAGCCCCAGCATTTT. This gives the protein CASSLMGGLYNNQPQHF. The variable domain in full, with the rest retrieved from reference TRBV7-2 and TRBJ1-5, is GAGVSQSPSNKVTEKGKDVELRCDPISGHTALYWYRQSLGQGLEFLIYFQGNSAPDKSGLPSDRFSAERTGGSVSTLTIQRTQQEDSAVYLCASSLMGGLYNNQPQHFGDGTRLSIL.

The chain carries TRBV21-1 and TRBJ2-5; the table names TRBD2, a call not compared with the DNA. TRBV21-1 is a pseudogene locus. The CDR3 consists of 15 residues. CDR3 bases: TGTGCCAGCAGCAGGAGGAGGCCTCCTCAAGAGACCCAGTACTTC. Residues: CASSRRRPPQETQYF.

This chain connects TRBV2 to TRBJ1-2; D is uncertain. The V gene's germline CDR1 is SNHLY and CDR2 FYNNEI. V lost 4 bases and J lost 2, with 14 bases in between. The CDR3 spans 15 residues. The CDR3 DNA reads as TGTGCCAGCAGTGGGGGAGGGCACTCAAACTATGGCTACACCTTC. This translates into CASSGGGHSNYGYTF.

This clonotype came up a few times. This chain joins TRBV7-2 and TRBJ2-5; D may correspond to TRBD1 or TRBD2 (5 bases each). CDR3 length: 16 amino acids. Germline CDR1 is SGHTA and CDR2 is FQGNSA. Trimming took 4 bases from V and 0 from J, leaving 15 bases between them. CDR3 nucleotides: TGTGCCAGCAGCTCCTCCTTTATGGGGGACCAAGAGACCCAGTACTTC. It encodes CASSSSFMGDQETQYF.

The chain employs TRBV6-6 and TRBJ2-5; D may be TRBD2 (6 bases). With 0 bases removed from V and 5 bases from J, the gap between germline ends came to 16 bases. CDR3 length equals 16 residues. Germline V lookup: CDR1 MNHNY, CDR2 SVGAGI (reference sequence). CDR3 in amino acids: CASSYSGTRAGETQYF. Written as DNA, the CDR3 is TGTGCCAGCAGTTACTCCGGGACCAGGGCGGGGGAGACCCAGTACTTC.

The sample holds many counts of this clonotype. CDR3 DNA sequence: TGTGCCAGCAGTGAAGCGCGGGGGACCTACACCTTC. It yields the protein CASSEARGTYTF. The chain joins TRBV2 to TRBJ1-2; tentative D call: TRBD1 (5 bases). This CDR3 region has 12 residues. The germline CDR1 and CDR2 sequences are SNHLY and FYNNEI. The ends were cut back, 0 bases at V and 10 bases at J, with 9 bases in the middle.

This clonotype was picked up a small number of times. The chain carries TRBV7-8 and TRBJ1-2, with 9 positions matching TRBD1. This CDR3 region has 15 residues. Germline V gives CDR1 SGHVS, CDR2 FQNEAQ. Losses at the gene ends were 5 bases for V and 2 bases for J; bases not matched to a gene: 6. The CDR3 region has the DNA TGTGCCAGCAGCAAACTACAGGGGGCGAACTATGGCTACACCTTC. Translated: CASSKLQGANYGYTF.

The genes are TRBV9 and TRBJ1-1; a possible D gene is TRBD1 (5 bases). The CDR3 runs to 14 residues. V was cut by 0 bases and J by 5 bases, with 11 bases left in between. Germline CDR1 reads SGDLS; CDR2 reads YYNGEE. The CDR3 nucleotides read TGTGCCAGCAGCGTAGGGACGGAGGGGACTGAAGCTTTCTTT. Translating gives CASSVGTEGTEAFF.

The chain recombines TRBV29-1 with TRBJ2-2; D call uncertain. With 3 bases removed from V and 0 bases from J, the gap between germline ends came to 8 bases. Germline CDR1 reads SQVTM; CDR2 reads ANQGSEA. The CDR3 runs to 14 residues. CDR3 region: CSVDFESNTGELFF. The CDR3 region has the DNA TGCAGCGTTGACTTTGAATCGAACACCGGGGAGCTGTTTTTT.

The V and J genes are TRBV5-4 and TRBJ1-3; D possibly corresponds to TRBD1 (5 bases). V dropped 1 base and J dropped 2 bases, with 16 bases sitting between them. Germline assignment: CDR1 SGHNT and CDR2 YYREEE (reference sequence). The CDR3 runs 17 residues. DNA for the CDR3: TGTGCCAGCAGCTTGCCGGGACCCAGAGCAGCTGGAAACACCATATATTTT. It translates to CASSLPGPRAAGNTIYF.

This clonotype was counted between two and nine times. Relative to the germline gene, one junction end is altered; a read error may explain this. The chain carries TRBV5-1 and TRBJ2-2; tentatively, D is TRBD1 (6 bases). The CDR3 runs 15 residues. Germline CDR1 reads SGHRS; CDR2 reads YFSETQ. This CDR3 reads CASSLALGGTGELFF. The CDR3, as DNA: TGTGCCAGCAGCTTAGCTCTAGGGGGCACCGGGGAGCTGTTTTTT. Looking up the rest from reference TRBV5-1 and TRBJ2-2 gives the full variable domain: KAGVTQTPRYLIKTRGQQVTLSCSPISGHRSVSWYQQTPGQGLQFLFEYFSETQRNKGNFPGRFSGRQFSNSRSEMNVSTLELGDSALYLCASSLALGGTGELFFGEGSRLTVL.

This clonotype was seen many times. The chain is built from TRBV24-1 and TRBJ1-4; 8 nucleotides line up with TRBD1. Germline CDR1 is KGHDR and CDR2 is SFDVKD. The CDR3 loop spans 16 amino acids. J lost 8 bases, V lost 4 bases, and 11 bases had no gene match. As DNA, the CDR3 is TGTGCCACCAGTGAGCCCGGACAGGGAGGAGGAGAAAAACTGTTTTTT. Translating gives CATSEPGQGGGEKLFF.

This rearrangement joins TRBV7-6 to TRBJ2-2, with 10 bases identical to TRBD2. The CDR3 spans 15 residues. The junction had 6 bases not matched to a gene; V was cut back by 4 bases and J by 7 bases. The germline CDR1 and CDR2 sequences are SGHVS and FNYEAQ. Written as DNA, the CDR3 is TGTGCCAGCAGCTCATCGCTAGCGGGGGTCGGGGAGCTGTTTTTT. Its protein product is CASSSSLAGVGELFF.

With respect to this clonotype: The junction differs from germline at one of its ends, possibly a read error. The J gene is TRBJ1-2, the V gene TRBV7-6; 11 bases match TRBD1. CDR1 SGHVS and CDR2 FNYEAQ come from the germline V gene. The CDR3 is 16 amino acids. The CDR3 DNA is TGTGCCAGCAGCTTCAAGGACAGGGGGCCTAACTATCGCTACACCTTC. This codes for CASSFKDRGPNYRYTF.

This clonotype was recorded only once. The chain carries TRBV7-9 and TRBJ2-7; D unresolved. The CDR3 totals 14 residues. V was pared by 4 bases and J by 6 bases, with 16 bases between. Germline V gene lookup returns CDR1 SEHNR and CDR2 FQNEAQ (reference sequence). The CDR3 loop reads CASSYGSHIREQYF. The CDR3 coding sequence is TGTGCCAGCAGCTATGGCAGTCATATACGCGAGCAGTACTTC.

There are a few counts of this clonotype. This chain links TRBV7-9 with TRBJ1-2, with D perhaps TRBD1 (5 bases). The CDR3 is 14 amino acids. The germline gives CDR1 SEHNR, CDR2 FQNEAQ (reference sequence). The ends were cut back, 3 bases at V and 3 bases at J, with 11 bases in the middle. The CDR3 DNA is TGTGCCAGCAGCTTGGGGGGGAGCGACTATGGCTACACCTTC. Its translation is CASSLGGSDYGYTF. The variable domain in full, with the rest retrieved from reference TRBV7-9 and TRBJ1-2, is DTGVSQNPRHKITKRGQNVTFRCDPISEHNRLYWYRQTLGQGPEFLTYFQNEAQLEKSRLLSDRFSAERPKGSFSTLEIQRTEQGDSAMYLCASSLGGSDYGYTFGSGTRLTVV.

This chain joins TRBV20-1 and TRBJ1-5; the D gene is possibly TRBD1 (6 bases). Trimming stripped 7 bases from V and 6 bases from J, with 13 bases between. CDR1 DFQATT and CDR2 SNEGSKA come from the germline V gene (reference sequence). The CDR3 runs to 12 residues. The CDR3 DNA reads TGCAGTGGTCAGGGGATGGGTCAGCCCCAGCATTTT. As protein: CSGQGMGQPQHF.